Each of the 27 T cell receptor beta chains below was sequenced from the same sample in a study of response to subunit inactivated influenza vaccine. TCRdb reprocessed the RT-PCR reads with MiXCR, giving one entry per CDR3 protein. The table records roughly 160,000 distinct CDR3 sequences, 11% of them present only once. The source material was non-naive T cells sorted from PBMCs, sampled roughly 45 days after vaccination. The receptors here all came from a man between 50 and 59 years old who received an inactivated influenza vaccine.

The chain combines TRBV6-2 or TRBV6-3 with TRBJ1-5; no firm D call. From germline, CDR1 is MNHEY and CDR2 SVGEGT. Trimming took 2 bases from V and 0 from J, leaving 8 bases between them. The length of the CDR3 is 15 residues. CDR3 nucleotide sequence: TGTGCCAGCAGTTACGGGTTATATAGCAATCAGCCCCAGCATTTT. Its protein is CASSYGLYSNQPQHF.

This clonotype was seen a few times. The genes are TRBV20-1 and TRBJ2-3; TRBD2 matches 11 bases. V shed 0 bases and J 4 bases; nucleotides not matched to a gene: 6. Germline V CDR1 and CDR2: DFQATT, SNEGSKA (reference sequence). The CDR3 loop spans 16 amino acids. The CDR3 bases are TGCAGTGCTAGAGATTATAGCGGGAGGGTCGCAGATACGCAGTATTTT. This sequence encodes CSARDYSGRVADTQYF.

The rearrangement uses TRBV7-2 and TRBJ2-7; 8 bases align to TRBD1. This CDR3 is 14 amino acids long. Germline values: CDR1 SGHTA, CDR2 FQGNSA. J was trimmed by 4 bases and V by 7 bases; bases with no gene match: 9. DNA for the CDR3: TGTGCCAGCAACTCCGCGCAGGGGGCTTACGAGCAGTACTTC. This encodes CASNSAQGAYEQYF.

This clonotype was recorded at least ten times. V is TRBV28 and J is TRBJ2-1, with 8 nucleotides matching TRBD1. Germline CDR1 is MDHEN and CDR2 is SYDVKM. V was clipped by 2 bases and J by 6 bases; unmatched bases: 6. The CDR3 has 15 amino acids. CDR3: CASSLLQGAANEQFF. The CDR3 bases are TGTGCCAGCAGTTTACTGCAGGGGGCTGCCAATGAGCAGTTCTTC.

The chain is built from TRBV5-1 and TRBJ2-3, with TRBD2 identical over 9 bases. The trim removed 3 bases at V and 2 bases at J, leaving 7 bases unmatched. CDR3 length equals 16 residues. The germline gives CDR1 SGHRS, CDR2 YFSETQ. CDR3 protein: CASSSGSSGITDTQYF. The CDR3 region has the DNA TGCGCCAGCAGCTCCGGCTCTAGCGGGATCACAGATACGCAGTATTTT.

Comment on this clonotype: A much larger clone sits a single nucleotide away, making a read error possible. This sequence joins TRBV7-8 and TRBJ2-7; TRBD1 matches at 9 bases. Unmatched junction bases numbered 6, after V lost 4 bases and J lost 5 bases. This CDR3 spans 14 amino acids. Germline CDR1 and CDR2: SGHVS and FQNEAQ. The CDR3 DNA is TGTGCCAGCAGCTCACAGGGGGCGTTCCACGAGCAGTACTTC. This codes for CASSSQGAFHEQYF. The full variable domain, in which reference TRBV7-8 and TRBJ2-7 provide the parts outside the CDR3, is GAGVSQSPRYKVAKRGQDVALRCDPISGHVSLFWYQQALGQGPEFLTYFQNEAQLDKSGLPSDRFFAERPEGSVSTLKIQRTQQEDSAVYLCASSSQGAFHEQYFGPGTRLTVT.

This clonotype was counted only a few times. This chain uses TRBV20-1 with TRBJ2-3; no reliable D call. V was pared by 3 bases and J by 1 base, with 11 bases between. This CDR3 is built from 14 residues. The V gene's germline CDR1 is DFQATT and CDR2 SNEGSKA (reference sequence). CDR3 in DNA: TGCAGTGCTAGTCGGCAGGAAGGCACAGATACGCAGTATTTT. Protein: CSASRQEGTDTQYF.

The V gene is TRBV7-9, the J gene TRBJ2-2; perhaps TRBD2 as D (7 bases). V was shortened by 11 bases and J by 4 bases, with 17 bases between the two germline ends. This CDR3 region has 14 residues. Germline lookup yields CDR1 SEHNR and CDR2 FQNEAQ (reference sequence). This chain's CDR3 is CAGGDDRSTGELFF. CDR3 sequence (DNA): TGTGCCGGGGGGGATGACAGGAGCACCGGGGAGCTGTTTTTT.

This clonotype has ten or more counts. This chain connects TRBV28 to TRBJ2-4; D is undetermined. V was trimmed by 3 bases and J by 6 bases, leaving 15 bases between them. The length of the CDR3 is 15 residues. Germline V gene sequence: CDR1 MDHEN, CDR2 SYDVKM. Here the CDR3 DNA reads TGTGCCAGCAGTTTTTGGCGGAGACTCCCAAACATTCAGTACTTC. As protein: CASSFWRRLPNIQYF.

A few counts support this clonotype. CDR3 amino acids: CASSYRNTGFYGYTF. In DNA form, the CDR3 reads TGTGCCAGCAGTTACCGCAATACAGGCTTCTATGGCTACACCTTC. The chain uses TRBV28 and TRBJ1-2; maybe TRBD1 (5 bases). CDR1 MDHEN and CDR2 SYDVKM come from the germline V gene. The CDR3 runs to 15 residues. Trimming left V 4 bases short and J 4 bases short, with 16 bases between.

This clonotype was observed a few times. As DNA, the CDR3 is TGCGCCAGCTCGCGAAGTTATAATCAGCCCCAGCATTTT. Translated: CASSRSYNQPQHF. The V and J genes are TRBV5-1 and TRBJ1-5; D not resolved. The CDR3 is made up of 13 amino acids. Germline V gene lookup returns CDR1 SGHRS and CDR2 YFSETQ. V shed 7 bases and J shed 4 bases, with 12 bases lying between them.

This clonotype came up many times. CDR3 coding DNA: TGTGCCAGCAGTGGGAAGGCCGGGACACCAGGGAGGAATGAGCAGTTCTTC. Translating gives CASSGKAGTPGRNEQFF. This sequence joins TRBV28 and TRBJ2-1, with D possibly being TRBD1 or TRBD2 (6 bases each). Trimming took 5 bases from V and 7 from J, leaving 24 bases between them. The CDR3 covers 17 residues. Germline V gives CDR1 MDHEN, CDR2 SYDVKM.

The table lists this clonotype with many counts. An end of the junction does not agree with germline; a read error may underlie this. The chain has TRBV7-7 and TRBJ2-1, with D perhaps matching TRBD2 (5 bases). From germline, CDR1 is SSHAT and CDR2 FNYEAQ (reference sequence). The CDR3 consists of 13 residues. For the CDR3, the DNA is TGTGCTAGCAGCGTAGGGAGCCACAATGAGCAGTTCTTC. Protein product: CASSVGSHNEQFF.

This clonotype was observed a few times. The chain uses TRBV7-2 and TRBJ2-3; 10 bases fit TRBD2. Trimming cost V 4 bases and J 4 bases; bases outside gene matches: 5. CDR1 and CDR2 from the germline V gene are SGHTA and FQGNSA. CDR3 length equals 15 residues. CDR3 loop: CASSSSGSAPDTQYF. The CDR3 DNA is TGTGCCAGCAGCTCTAGCGGGAGTGCCCCAGATACGCAGTATTTT.

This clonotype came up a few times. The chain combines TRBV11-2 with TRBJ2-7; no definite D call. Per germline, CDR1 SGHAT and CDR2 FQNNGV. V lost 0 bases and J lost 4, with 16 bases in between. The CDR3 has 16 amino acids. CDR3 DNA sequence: TGTGCCAGCAGCTTAGATGGTTGGCCGCTCCCTTACGAGCAGTACTTC. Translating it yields CASSLDGWPLPYEQYF.

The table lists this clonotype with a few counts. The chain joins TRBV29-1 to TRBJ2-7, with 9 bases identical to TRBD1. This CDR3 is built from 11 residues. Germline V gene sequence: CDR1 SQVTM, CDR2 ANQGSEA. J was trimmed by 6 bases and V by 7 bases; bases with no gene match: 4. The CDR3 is CSARQGGEQYF. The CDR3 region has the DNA TGCAGCGCCCGACAGGGGGGCGAGCAGTACTTC.

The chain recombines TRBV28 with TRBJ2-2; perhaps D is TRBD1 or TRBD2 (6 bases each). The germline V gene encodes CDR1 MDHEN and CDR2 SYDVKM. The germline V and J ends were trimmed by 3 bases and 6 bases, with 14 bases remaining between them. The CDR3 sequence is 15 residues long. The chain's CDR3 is CASSFVGGEAGELFF. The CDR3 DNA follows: TGTGCCAGCAGTTTCGTCGGGGGCGAAGCCGGGGAGCTGTTTTTT.

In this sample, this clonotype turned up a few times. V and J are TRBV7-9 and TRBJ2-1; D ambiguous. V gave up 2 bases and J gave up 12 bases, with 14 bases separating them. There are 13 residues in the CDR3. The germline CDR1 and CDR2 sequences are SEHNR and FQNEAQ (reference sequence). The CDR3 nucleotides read TGTGCCAGCAGCTTAAAGAGTGGGTTTCGGCAGTTCTTC. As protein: CASSLKSGFRQFF.

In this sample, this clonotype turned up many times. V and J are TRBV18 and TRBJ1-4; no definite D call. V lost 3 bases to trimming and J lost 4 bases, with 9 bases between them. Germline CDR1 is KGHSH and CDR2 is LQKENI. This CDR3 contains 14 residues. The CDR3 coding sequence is TGTGCCAGCTCACCGTTTATGGGTAATGAAAAACTGTTTTTT. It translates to CASSPFMGNEKLFF.

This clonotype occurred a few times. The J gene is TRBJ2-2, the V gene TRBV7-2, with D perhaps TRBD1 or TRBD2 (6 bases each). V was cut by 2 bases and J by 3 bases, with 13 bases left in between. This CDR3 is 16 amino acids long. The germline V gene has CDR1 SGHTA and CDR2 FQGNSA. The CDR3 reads CASSLQPGADTGELFF. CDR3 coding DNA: TGTGCCAGCAGCTTACAGCCGGGGGCAGACACCGGGGAGCTGTTTTTT.

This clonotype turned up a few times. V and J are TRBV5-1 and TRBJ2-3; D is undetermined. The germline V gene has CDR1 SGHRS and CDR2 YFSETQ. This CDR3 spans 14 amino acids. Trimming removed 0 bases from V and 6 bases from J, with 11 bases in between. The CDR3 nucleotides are TGCGCCAGCAGCTTGGGCCGTCCAATTGATACGCAGTATTTT. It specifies CASSLGRPIDTQYF.

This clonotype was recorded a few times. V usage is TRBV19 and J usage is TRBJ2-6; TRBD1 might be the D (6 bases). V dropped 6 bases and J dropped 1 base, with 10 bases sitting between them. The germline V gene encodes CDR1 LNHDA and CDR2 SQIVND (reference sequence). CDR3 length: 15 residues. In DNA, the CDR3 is TGTGCCAGTAGCCGTACAGGGTCTGGGGCCAACGTCCTGACTTTC. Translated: CASSRTGSGANVLTF. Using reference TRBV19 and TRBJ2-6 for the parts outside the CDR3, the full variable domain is DGGITQSPKYLFRKEGQNVTLSCEQNLNHDAMYWYRQDPGQGLRLIYYSQIVNDFQKGDIAEGYSVSREKKESFPLTVTSAQKNPTAFYLCASSRTGSGANVLTFGAGSRLTVL.

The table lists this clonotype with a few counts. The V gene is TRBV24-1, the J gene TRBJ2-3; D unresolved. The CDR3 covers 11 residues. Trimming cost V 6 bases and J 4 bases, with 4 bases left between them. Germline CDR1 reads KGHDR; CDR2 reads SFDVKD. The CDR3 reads CATSFSDTQYF. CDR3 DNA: TGTGCCACCAGTTTTTCAGATACGCAGTATTTT.

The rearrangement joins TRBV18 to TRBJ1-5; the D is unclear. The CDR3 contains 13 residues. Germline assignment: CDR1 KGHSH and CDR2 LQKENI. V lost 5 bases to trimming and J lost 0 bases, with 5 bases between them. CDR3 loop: CASSVFSNQPQHF. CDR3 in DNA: TGTGCCAGCTCAGTTTTTAGCAATCAGCCCCAGCATTTT. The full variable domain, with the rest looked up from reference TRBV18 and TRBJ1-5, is NAGVMQNPRHLVRRRGQEARLRCSPMKGHSHVYWYRQLPEEGLKFMVYLQKENIIDESGMPKERFSAEFPKEGPSILRIQQVVRGDSAAYFCASSVFSNQPQHFGDGTRLSIL.

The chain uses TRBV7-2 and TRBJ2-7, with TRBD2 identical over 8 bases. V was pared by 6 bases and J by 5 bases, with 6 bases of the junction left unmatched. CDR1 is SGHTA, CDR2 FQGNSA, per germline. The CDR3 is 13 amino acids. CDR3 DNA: TGTGCCAGCAGTCGCAATAGCGGGAACGAGCAGTACTTC. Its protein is CASSRNSGNEQYF.

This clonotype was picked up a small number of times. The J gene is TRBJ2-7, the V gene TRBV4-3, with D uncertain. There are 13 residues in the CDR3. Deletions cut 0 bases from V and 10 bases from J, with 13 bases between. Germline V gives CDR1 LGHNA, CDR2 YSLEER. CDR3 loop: CASSQEADGSQYF. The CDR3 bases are TGCGCCAGCAGCCAAGAGGCGGACGGCAGTCAGTACTTC.

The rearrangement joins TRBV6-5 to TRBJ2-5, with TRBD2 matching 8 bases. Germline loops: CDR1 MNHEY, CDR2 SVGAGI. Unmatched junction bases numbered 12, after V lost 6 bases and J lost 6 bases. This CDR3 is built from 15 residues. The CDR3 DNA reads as TGTGCCAGCAGACTCGGGAGGGCGTCTTCAAAGACCCAGTACTTC. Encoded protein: CASRLGRASSKTQYF.